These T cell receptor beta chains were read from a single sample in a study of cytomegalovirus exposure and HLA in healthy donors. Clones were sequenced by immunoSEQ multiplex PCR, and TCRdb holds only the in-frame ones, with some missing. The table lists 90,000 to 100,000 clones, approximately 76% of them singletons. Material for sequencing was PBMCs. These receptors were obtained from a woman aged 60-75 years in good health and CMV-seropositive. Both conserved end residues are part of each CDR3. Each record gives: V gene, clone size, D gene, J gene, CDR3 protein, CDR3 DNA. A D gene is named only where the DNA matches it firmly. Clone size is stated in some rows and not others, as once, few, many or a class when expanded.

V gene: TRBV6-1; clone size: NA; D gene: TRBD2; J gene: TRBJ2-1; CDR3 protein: CASSVRLAPYNEQFF; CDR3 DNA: TGTGCCAGCAGTGTAAGACTAGCCCCCTACAATGAGCAGTTCTTC
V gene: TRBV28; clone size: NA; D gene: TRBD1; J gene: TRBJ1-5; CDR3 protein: CASRRTGFGSTQHF; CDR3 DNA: TGTGCCAGCAGACGGACAGGTTTTGGGTCGACCCAGCATTTT
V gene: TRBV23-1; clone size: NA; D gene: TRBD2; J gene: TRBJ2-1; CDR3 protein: CASSLGRRPSYNEQFF; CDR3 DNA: TGCGCCAGCAGTCTCGGGAGGCGACCCTCCTACAATGAGCAGTTCTTC
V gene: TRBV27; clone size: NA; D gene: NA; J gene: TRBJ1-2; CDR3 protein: CASRGPGSWGYTF; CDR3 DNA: TGTGCCAGCAGGGGCCCTGGGTCTTGGGGCTACACCTTC
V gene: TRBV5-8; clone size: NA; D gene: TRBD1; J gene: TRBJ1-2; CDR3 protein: CASSLGRDRVHGYTF; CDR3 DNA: TGTGCCAGCAGCTTGGGGAGGGACAGGGTCCATGGCTACACCTTC
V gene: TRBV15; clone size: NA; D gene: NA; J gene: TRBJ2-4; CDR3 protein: CATRDGGQNIQYF; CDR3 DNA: TGTGCCACCAGAGACGGGGGGCAAAACATTCAGTACTTC
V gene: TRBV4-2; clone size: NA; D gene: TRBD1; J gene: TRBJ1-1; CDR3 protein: CASSQGDRVNTEAFF; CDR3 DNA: TGTGCCAGCAGCCAAGGGGACAGGGTCAACACTGAAGCTTTCTTT
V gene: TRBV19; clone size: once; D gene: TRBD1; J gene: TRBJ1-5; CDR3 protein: CASSLDRAYQPQHF; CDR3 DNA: TGTGCCAGTAGCCTAGACAGGGCGTATCAGCCCCAGCATTTT
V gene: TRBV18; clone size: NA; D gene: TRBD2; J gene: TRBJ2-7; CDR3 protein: CASSTGLAYEQYF; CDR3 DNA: TGTGCCAGCTCAACGGGACTAGCCTACGAGCAGTACTTC
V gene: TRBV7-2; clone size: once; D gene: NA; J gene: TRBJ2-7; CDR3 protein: CASSSRYGGSYEQYF; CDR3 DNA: TGTGCCAGCAGCTCCCGGTACGGGGGTTCCTACGAGCAGTACTTC
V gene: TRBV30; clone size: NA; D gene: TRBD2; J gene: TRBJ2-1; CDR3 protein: CAWATSGTSNEQFF; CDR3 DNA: TGTGCCTGGGCTACTAGCGGGACGAGCAATGAGCAGTTCTTC
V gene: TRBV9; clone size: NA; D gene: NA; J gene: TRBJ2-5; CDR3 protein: CASSVAGRKTQYF; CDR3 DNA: TGTGCCAGCAGCGTAGCCGGGAGAAAGACCCAGTACTTC
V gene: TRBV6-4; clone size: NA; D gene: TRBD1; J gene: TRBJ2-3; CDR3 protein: CASSGSGDRGPDTQYF; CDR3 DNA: TGTGCCAGCAGTGGTTCAGGGGACAGGGGGCCAGATACGCAGTATTTT
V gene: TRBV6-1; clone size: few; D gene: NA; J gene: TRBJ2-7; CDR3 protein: CASSEGLEGSYEQYF; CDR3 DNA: TGTGCCAGCAGTGAAGGACTGGAAGGCTCCTACGAGCAGTACTTC
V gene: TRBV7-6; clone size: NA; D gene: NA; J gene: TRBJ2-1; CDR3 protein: CASSLANQRTLLGEQFF; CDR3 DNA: TGTGCCAGCAGCTTAGCGAACCAGCGGACCTTGCTTGGTGAGCAGTTCTTC
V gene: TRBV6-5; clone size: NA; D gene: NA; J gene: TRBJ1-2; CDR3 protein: CASSLGLYLGGGYTF; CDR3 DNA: TGTGCCAGCAGTCTCGGTCTCTACTTAGGGGGTGGCTACACCTTC
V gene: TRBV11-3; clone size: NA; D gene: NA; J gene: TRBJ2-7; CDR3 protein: CASSLGWGPYEQYF; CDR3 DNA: TGTGCCAGCAGCTTAGGGTGGGGCCCCTACGAGCAGTACTTC
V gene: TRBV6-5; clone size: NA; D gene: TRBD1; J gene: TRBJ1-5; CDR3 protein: CASSYSTGDQPQHF; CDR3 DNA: TGTGCCAGCAGTTACTCGACAGGGGATCAGCCCCAGCATTTT
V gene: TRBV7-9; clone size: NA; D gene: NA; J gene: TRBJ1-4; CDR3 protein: CASSLGTVRLSEKLFF; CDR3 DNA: TGTGCCAGCAGCTTAGGGACAGTACGATTGAGCGAAAAACTGTTTTTT
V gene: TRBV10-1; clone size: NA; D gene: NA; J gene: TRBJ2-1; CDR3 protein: CASSLTRADEQFF; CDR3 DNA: TGCGCCAGCAGTCTGACTAGGGCTGATGAGCAGTTCTTC
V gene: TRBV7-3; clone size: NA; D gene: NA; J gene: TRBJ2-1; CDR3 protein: CASSLKGGSSYNEQFF; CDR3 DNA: TGTGCCAGCAGCTTAAAGGGGGGGAGCTCCTACAATGAGCAGTTCTTC
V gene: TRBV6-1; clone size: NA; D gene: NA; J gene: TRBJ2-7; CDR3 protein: CASITDKAYEQYF; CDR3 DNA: TGTGCCAGCATCACGGACAAAGCCTACGAGCAGTACTTC
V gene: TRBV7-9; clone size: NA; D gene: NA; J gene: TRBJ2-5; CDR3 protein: CASSVTGNQETQYF; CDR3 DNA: TGTGCCAGCAGCGTTACCGGGAACCAAGAGACCCAGTACTTC
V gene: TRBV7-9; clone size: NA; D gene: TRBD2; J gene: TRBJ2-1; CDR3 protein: CASSRIKGLAGVNEQFF; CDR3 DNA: TGTGCCAGCAGCCGTATCAAGGGACTAGCGGGAGTTAATGAGCAGTTCTTC
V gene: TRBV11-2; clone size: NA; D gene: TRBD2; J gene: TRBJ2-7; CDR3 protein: CASSLDPLAVDYEQYF; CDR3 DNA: TGTGCCAGCAGCTTAGATCCCCTAGCGGTCGACTACGAGCAGTACTTC
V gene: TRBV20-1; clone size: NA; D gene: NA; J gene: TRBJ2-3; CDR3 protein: CSAPSGDTQYF; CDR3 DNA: TGCAGTGCCCCTAGTGGAGATACGCAGTATTTT
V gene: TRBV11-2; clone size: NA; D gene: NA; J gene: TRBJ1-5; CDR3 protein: CASSLEASNQPQHF; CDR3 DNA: TGTGCCAGCAGCTTAGAGGCCAGCAATCAGCCCCAGCATTTT
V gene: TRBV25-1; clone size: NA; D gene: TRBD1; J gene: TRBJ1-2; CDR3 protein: CASSEYFPGQGERGYTF; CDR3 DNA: TGTGCCAGCAGTGAATATTTTCCGGGACAGGGGGAGAGAGGCTACACCTTC
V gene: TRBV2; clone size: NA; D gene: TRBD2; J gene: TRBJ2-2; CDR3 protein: CASRGIGTSGSGTGELFF; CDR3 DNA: TGTGCCAGCAGAGGGATTGGGACTAGCGGGAGTGGGACCGGGGAGCTGTTTTTT
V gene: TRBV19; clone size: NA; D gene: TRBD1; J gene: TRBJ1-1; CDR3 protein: CASRSTGGGTEAFF; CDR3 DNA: TGTGCCAGTAGAAGCACAGGGGGAGGCACTGAAGCTTTCTTT
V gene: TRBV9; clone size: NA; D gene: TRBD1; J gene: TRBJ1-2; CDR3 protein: CASSGQGGVYGYTF; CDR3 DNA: TGTGCCAGCAGCGGACAGGGTGGAGTATATGGCTACACCTTC
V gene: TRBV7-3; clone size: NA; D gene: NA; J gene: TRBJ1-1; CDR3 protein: CASSVGPGREKAFF; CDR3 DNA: TGTGCCAGCAGCGTGGGACCGGGACGGGAGAAAGCTTTCTTT
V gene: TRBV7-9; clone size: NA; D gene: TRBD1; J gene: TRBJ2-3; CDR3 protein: CSSSPPQGATDTQYF; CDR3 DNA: TGTTCCAGCAGCCCTCCACAGGGGGCAACAGATACGCAGTATTTT
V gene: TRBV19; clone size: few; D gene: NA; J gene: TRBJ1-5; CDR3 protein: CASNDRRPNQPQHF; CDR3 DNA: TGTGCCAGTAACGACAGAAGACCTAATCAGCCCCAGCATTTT
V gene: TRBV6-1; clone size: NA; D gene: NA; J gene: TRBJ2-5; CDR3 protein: CASSAQGETQYF; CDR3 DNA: TGTGCCAGCAGTGCACAGGGTGAGACCCAGTACTTC
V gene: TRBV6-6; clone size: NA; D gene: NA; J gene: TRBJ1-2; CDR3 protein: CASSPARDIYGYTF; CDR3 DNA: TGTGCCAGCAGTCCCGCCCGGGACATTTATGGCTACACCTTC
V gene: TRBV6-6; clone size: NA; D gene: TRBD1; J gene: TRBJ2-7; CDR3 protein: CASSYSSPGQNYEQYF; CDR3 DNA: TGTGCCAGCAGTTACTCTTCCCCGGGACAGAACTACGAGCAGTACTTC
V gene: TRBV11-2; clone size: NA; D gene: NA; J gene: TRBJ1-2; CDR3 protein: CASSLDADPRFYGYTF; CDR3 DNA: TGTGCCAGCAGCTTAGATGCTGACCCTAGATTCTATGGCTACACCTTC
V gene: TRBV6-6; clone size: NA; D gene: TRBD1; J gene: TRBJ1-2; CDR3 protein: CASSSKGQDYYGYTF; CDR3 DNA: TGTGCCAGCAGCTCCAAGGGACAGGATTACTATGGCTACACCTTC
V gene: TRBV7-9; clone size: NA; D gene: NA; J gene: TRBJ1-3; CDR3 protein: CSSTLSFNLIYF; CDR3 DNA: TGTTCCAGCACCCTATCCTTTAACCTCATATATTTT
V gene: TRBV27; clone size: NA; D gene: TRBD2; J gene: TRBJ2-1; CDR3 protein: CASSLRGGSSYNEQFF; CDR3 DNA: TGTGCCAGCAGTTTACGGGGCGGGAGCTCCTACAATGAGCAGTTCTTC
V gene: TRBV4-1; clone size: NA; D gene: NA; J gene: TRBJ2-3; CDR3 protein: CASSQEEWGTDTQYF; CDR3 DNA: TGCGCCAGCAGCCAAGAGGAGTGGGGCACAGATACGCAGTATTTT
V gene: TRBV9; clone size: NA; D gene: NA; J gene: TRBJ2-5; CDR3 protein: CASSVTGIEETQYF; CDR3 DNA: TGTGCCAGCAGCGTAACCGGGATAGAAGAGACCCAGTACTTC
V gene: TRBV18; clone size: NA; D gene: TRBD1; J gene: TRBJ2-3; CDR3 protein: CASSPPQGAADTQYF; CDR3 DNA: TGTGCCAGCTCACCACCCCAGGGGGCCGCAGATACGCAGTATTTT
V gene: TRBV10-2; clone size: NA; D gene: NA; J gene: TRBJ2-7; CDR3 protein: CASRSQGLLTGEQYF; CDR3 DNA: TGCGCCAGCAGATCGCAGGGGCTCCTTACGGGCGAGCAGTACTTC
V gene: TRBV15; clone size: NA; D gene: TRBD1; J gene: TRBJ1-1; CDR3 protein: CATSRGGQGTEAFF; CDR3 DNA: TGTGCCACCAGCCGGGGAGGACAGGGAACTGAAGCTTTCTTT
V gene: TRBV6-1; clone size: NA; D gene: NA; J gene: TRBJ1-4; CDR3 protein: CASRLGQNNEKLFF; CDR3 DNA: TGTGCCAGCAGGCTAGGACAGAATAATGAAAAACTGTTTTTT
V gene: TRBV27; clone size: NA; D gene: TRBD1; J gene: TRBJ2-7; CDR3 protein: CVNVRTGDSYEQYF; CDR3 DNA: TGTGTCAACGTCCGGACAGGGGACTCCTACGAGCAGTACTTC
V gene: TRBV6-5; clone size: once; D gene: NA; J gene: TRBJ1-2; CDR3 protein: CASSIQGSYGYTF; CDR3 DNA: TGTGCCAGCAGTATACAGGGATCGTACGGCTACACCTTC
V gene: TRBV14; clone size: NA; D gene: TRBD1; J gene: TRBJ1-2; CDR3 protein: CASSSGTGNYGYTF; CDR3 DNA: TGTGCCAGCAGCTCCGGGACAGGCAACTATGGCTACACCTTC
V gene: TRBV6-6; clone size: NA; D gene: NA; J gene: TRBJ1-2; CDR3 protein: CASTTSRGRGYTF; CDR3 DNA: TGTGCCAGCACCACCTCTCGGGGAAGGGGCTACACCTTC
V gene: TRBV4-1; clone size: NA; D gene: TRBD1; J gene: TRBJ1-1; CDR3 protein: CASSLGTGGDPTQAFF; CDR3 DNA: TGCGCCAGCAGCCTAGGGACAGGGGGCGATCCTACTCAAGCTTTCTTT
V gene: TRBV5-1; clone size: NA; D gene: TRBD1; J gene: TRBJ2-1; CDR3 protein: CASSPRTGGYNEQFF; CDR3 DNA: TGCGCCAGCAGCCCAAGGACAGGGGGCTACAATGAGCAGTTCTTC